What follows are 14 T cell receptor beta chains derived from one specimen sequenced in a study of cytomegalovirus exposure and HLA in healthy donors. PCR involved 60 Vbeta and 13 Jbeta primers. Assay used: immunoSEQ multiplex PCR; TCRdb lists only in-frame clones, some missing. The sample includes some 150,000 clones, around 77% of them seen just once. Sequencing was carried out using PBMCs. Receptors originate from a woman in her twenties or thirties in good health and CMV-seronegative.

The chain uses TRBV5-4 and TRBJ1-4; 9 bases map to TRBD1. Germline V gene sequence: CDR1 SGHNT, CDR2 YYREEE (reference sequence). The V and J ends lost 1 base and 8 bases, in that order; junction bases with no gene match: 6. The CDR3 has 15 amino acids. The CDR3 DNA follows: TGTGCCAGCAGCTTGAATACAGGGGGCGTCGAAAAACTGTTTTTT. This translates into CASSLNTGGVEKLFF.

This chain connects TRBV15 to TRBJ1-2, with 12 positions matching TRBD1. After removal of 9 bases from V and 7 bases from J, the junction contained 9 bases not matched to a gene. The CDR3 totals 14 residues. In germline, CDR1 is LNHNV, CDR2 YYDKDF (reference sequence). DNA of the CDR3: TGTGCCACATCCCGGGACAGGGGGCCTGGTGGCTACACCTTC. This codes for CATSRDRGPGGYTF.

The chain employs TRBV6-5 and TRBJ1-3; 7 bases are shared with TRBD1. CDR1 and CDR2 from the germline V gene are MNHEY and SVGAGI. The CDR3 has 15 residues. The J segment lost 0 bases and the V segment lost 7 bases, leaving 6 bases of the junction unmatched. DNA of the CDR3: TGTGCCAGCACCAAGGGACAGCACTCTGGAAACACCATATATTTT. Its protein product is CASTKGQHSGNTIYF.

The chain joins TRBV27 to TRBJ2-3, with 7 bases matching TRBD1. The CDR3 extends over 12 amino acids. Germline V gene lookup returns CDR1 MNHEY and CDR2 SMNVEV (reference sequence). Unmatched junction bases numbered 1, after V lost 4 bases and J lost 6 bases. In nucleotides, the CDR3 is TGTGCCAGCAGTTCCAGGGGGGATACGCAGTATTTT. It codes for CASSSRGDTQYF.

The chain is built from TRBV7-8 and TRBJ2-6; D gene ambiguous. V shed 5 bases and J shed 0 bases, with 14 bases lying between them. The CDR3 totals 17 residues. Germline CDR1 SGHVS, CDR2 FQNEAQ. The CDR3 sequence is CASSPLGSSSGANVLTF. CDR3 DNA: TGTGCCAGCAGCCCCCTAGGCAGCAGCTCTGGGGCCAACGTCCTGACTTTC.

A few counts support this clone. The chain is built from TRBV6-1 and TRBJ1-2; 8 bases are shared with TRBD1. CDR1 is MNHNS, CDR2 SASEGT, per germline. This CDR3 comprises 13 residues. The V and J ends lost 6 bases and 6 bases, in that order; junction bases with no gene match: 6. CDR3 amino acids: CASRDREGDGYTF. Here the CDR3 DNA reads TGTGCCAGCAGGGACAGGGAAGGGGATGGCTACACCTTC.

The chain couples TRBV4-2 to TRBJ2-1; the match to TRBD2 covers 14 bases. From germline, CDR1 is LGHNA and CDR2 YNFKEQ. The CDR3 loop spans 16 amino acids. The V segment lost 0 bases and the J segment 15 bases; nucleotides outside the gene matches: 10. CDR3 residues: CASSQETGLAGDFPFF. The CDR3 DNA reads TGTGCCAGCAGCCAAGAAACGGGACTAGCGGGAGACTTTCCGTTCTTC.

This clone was counted a few times. The rearrangement links TRBV5-4 to TRBJ1-3, with 7 bases matching TRBD1. Germline CDR1 is SGHNT and CDR2 is YYREEE (reference sequence). The J segment lost 4 bases and the V segment lost 7 bases, leaving 5 bases of the junction unmatched. CDR3 size: 13 residues. The CDR3 sequence: CASGRTGGNTIYF. DNA of the CDR3: TGTGCCAGCGGACGGACAGGAGGAAACACCATATATTTT. Full variable domain (remainder filled in from reference TRBV5-4 and TRBJ1-3): ETGVTQSPTHLIKTRGQQVTLRCSSQSGHNTVSWYQQALGQGPQFIFQYYREEENGRGNFPPRFSGLQFPNYSSELNVNALELDDSALYLCASGRTGGNTIYFGEGSWLTVV.

This chain joins TRBV5-8 and TRBJ1-3; D is uncertain. V was shortened by 0 bases and J by 4 bases, with 8 bases between the two germline ends. The CDR3 consists of 14 residues. Germline V gives CDR1 SGHTS, CDR2 YDEGEE. The DNA for the CDR3 is TGTGCCAGCAGCTTGGTTATCTTGGGAAACACCATATATTTT. Its translation: CASSLVILGNTIYF.

The chain is built from TRBV4-1 and TRBJ2-3; 8 bases match TRBD2. This CDR3 is built from 19 residues. Trimming at V came to 0 bases and at J to 4 bases, leaving 15 bases not matched to a gene. Germline V gives CDR1 MGHRA, CDR2 YSYEKL. As DNA, the CDR3 is TGCGCCAGCAGCCAAGAGCCCTTGGGGGCGGGAGGCCTAGCAGATACGCAGTATTTT. Translated, it gives CASSQEPLGAGGLADTQYF.

The chain links TRBV2 to TRBJ2-3, with D perhaps matching TRBD2 (5 bases). Germline loops: CDR1 SNHLY, CDR2 FYNNEI. The CDR3 length is 14 residues. The ends were cut back, 7 bases at V and 3 bases at J, with 14 bases in the middle. CDR3 bases: TGTGCCAGCACCCTAGCCAGGAGTACAGATACGCAGTATTTT. Amino acids: CASTLARSTDTQYF.

The chain combines TRBV9 with TRBJ2-1, with a weak D call TRBD1 (7 bases). Per the germline V gene, CDR1 is SGDLS and CDR2 is YYNGEE. Trimming shortened V by 6 bases and J by 4 bases, and 17 bases separated the two germline ends. The CDR3 runs 15 residues. The CDR3, as DNA: TGTGCCAGCACAGACTCAGGGGGACTTTACAATGAGCAGTTCTTC. Translated: CASTDSGGLYNEQFF.

The V gene is TRBV5-6, the J gene TRBJ1-5; D not certain. From germline, CDR1 is SGHDT and CDR2 YYEEEE. The CDR3 runs to 11 residues. Trimming removed 2 bases from V and 6 bases from J, with 3 bases in between. CDR3 DNA: TGTGCCAGCAGCTTCGGTCAGCCCCAGCATTTT. Residues: CASSFGQPQHF.

The rearrangement uses TRBV6-1 and TRBJ1-1; D remains unclear. Trimming left V 7 bases short and J 4 bases short, with 10 bases between. Per germline, CDR1 MNHNS and CDR2 SASEGT. The CDR3 spans 12 residues. The CDR3: CASTSGVTEAFF. In DNA form, the CDR3 reads TGTGCCAGCACGTCCGGTGTCACTGAAGCTTTCTTT.